The T cell receptor (beta chain) under discussion was sequenced for a study of T cells in Graves' hyperthyroidism and ophthalmopathy. Per the germline V gene, CDR1 is GTSNPN and CDR2 is SVGIG (reference sequence). This CDR3 contains 12 residues. Trimming pared 1 base from V and 6 bases from J, leaving 6 bases between. Those with hyperthyroidism were 18 to 65 years old, newly diagnosed, and ill for under 2 months. Diagnostic decisions used clinical symptoms, serum thyroxine and TRAb, thyroid ultrasound and orbital computed tomography. At least ten counts were recorded for this clonotype. Using RNA transcripts as the source, TCR beta CDR3 regions were amplified. An initial round of RT-PCR targeting the TCR CDR3 relied on the HTBI primer set. MiXCR, applied by TCRdb to the multiplex PCR reads, yields one record per CDR3 protein. The sample lists 200,000 or so distinct CDR3 sequences; around a sixth were seen once.

Sequencing was done on a sample of blood. The genes are TRBV30 and TRBJ2-2, with no clear D. This clonotype was sampled from a woman between 45 and 60 years old with Graves' hyperthyroidism. In DNA form, the CDR3 reads TGTGCCTGGAGTGAAGTAGCCGGGGAGCTGTTTTTT. Amino acid sequence: CAWSEVAGELFF.